The clone carrying this T cell receptor beta chain was picked up one time. The antigen remains undetermined. Amplification used 60 Vbeta primers and 13 Jbeta primers. Produced via immunoSEQ multiplex PCR; TCRdb's table is partial and in-frame only. The sample has roughly 290,000 clones, approximately 90% seen once; the top ten hold 2% to 3%. This CDR3 comprises 14 residues. Per the germline V gene, CDR1 is ENHRY and CDR2 is SYGVKD. V was pared by 6 bases and J by 3 bases, with 5 bases of the junction left unmatched. Every donor was a healthy person donating bone marrow. The source of the sample is a study of cytomegalovirus exposure and HLA in healthy donors. General observations from the study: In presence/absence analyses, roughly uniform sequencing depth across donors was assumed. Through in vitro validation, a few CMV-associated chains were shown to be specific for CMV antigens.

The sequence came from a woman between 18 and 29 years old in good health and CMV-seronegative. The chain couples TRBV10-3 to TRBJ1-1; 9 bases map to TRBD1. Sample: PBMCs. The CDR3 DNA reads as TGTGCCATCAGAGAACGGACAGGGGACACTGAAGCTTTCTTT. Translated, it gives CAIRERTGDTEAFF.